The T cell receptor beta chain described here comes from a study of beta chain features in type 1 diabetes. Overall study results and limits: Moderate yet significant TCRB CDR3 shortening was seen in Type 1 diabetes patients in all four CD4+ subsets.

This CDR3 spans 14 amino acids. CDR1 is SQVTM, CDR2 ANQGSEA, per germline. The junction had 6 bases not matched to a gene; V was cut back by 6 bases and J by 0 bases. The authors reverse transcribed all of the isolated RNA, so sequencing captured expressed TCRB transcripts. TCRdb keeps only in-frame clones here, not all; method: immunoSEQ multiplex PCR. Of some 220,000 clones listed, 11% are singletons. This clone has only a few counts. Its antigen is as yet unknown. The source is a man younger than 35 in good health. The chain has TRBV29-1 and TRBJ2-7; 9 nucleotides align to TRBD2. The specimen sequenced was central memory CD4+ T cells from blood. The CDR3 bases are TGCAGCGTAAAGCGGACTAGCGACTCCTACGAGCAGTACTTC. Residues: CSVKRTSDSYEQYF.